What follows are 30 T cell receptor beta chains derived from one specimen sequenced in a study of T cells in Graves' hyperthyroidism and ophthalmopathy. The source material, RNA transcripts, was used to amplify TCR beta CDR3 regions. The TCR CDR3 first-round RT-PCR relied on the HTBI primer set. MiXCR, applied by TCRdb to the multiplex PCR reads, yields one record per CDR3 protein. This sample carries fewer than 750,000 distinct CDR3 sequences, under 15% of them seen once, and the ten largest clones take over 3.5%. Sample: blood. Every receptor here comes from a woman aged 40 to 49 with Graves' ophthalmopathy.

This clonotype was seen at least ten times. The chain carries TRBV28 and TRBJ1-1, with no clear D. V was pared by 2 bases and J by 0 bases, with 10 bases between. CDR3 length: 15 amino acids. CDR1 is MDHEN and CDR2 is SYDVKM in the germline V gene. The DNA for the CDR3 is TGTGCCAGCAGTTTAGGTCGCCTCATGAACACTGAAGCTTTCTTT. This sequence encodes CASSLGRLMNTEAFF.

This clonotype was detected many times. The rearrangement uses TRBV20-1 and TRBJ2-5; D gene uncertain. There are 15 residues in the CDR3. With 4 bases removed from V and 3 bases from J, the gap between germline ends came to 18 bases. Per germline, CDR1 DFQATT and CDR2 SNEGSKA (reference sequence). The CDR3 loop reads CSATETVGPEETQYF. CDR3 sequence (DNA): TGCAGTGCTACCGAAACCGTGGGTCCAGAAGAGACCCAGTACTTC.

This chain links TRBV7-8 with TRBJ2-2, with 11 bases fitting TRBD2. The CDR3 contains 17 residues. V lost 5 bases, J lost 4 bases, and 9 bases stayed unmatched. Germline lookup yields CDR1 SGHVS and CDR2 FQNEAQ. The CDR3 protein is CASSARIAGGVTGELFF. The CDR3 DNA sequence: TGTGCCAGCAGCGCCCGAATAGCGGGAGGGGTCACCGGGGAGCTGTTTTTT.

The genes are TRBV6-2 or TRBV6-3 and TRBJ2-5; no definite D call. Germline loops: CDR1 MNHEY, CDR2 SVGEGT. The CDR3 is made up of 14 amino acids. Trimming removed 6 bases from V and 0 bases from J, with 11 bases in between. CDR3 sequence (DNA): TGTGCCAGCAGCTGGACCGCGAACCAAGAGACCCAGTACTTC. Translating it yields CASSWTANQETQYF.

This clonotype was counted many times. The rearrangement uses TRBV20-1 and TRBJ1-1, with D unclear. The CDR3 spans 15 residues. Per germline, CDR1 DFQATT and CDR2 SNEGSKA (reference sequence). With 1 base removed from V and 3 bases from J, the gap between germline ends came to 15 bases. The CDR3 DNA sequence: TGCAGTGCTAGAGCCCACGGCAGCAAATACACTGAAGCTTTCTTT. The encoded protein is CSARAHGSKYTEAFF.

In its sample, this clonotype was seen many times. The chain combines TRBV28 with TRBJ2-7, with D unclear. The CDR3 covers 12 residues. Germline values: CDR1 MDHEN, CDR2 SYDVKM. Trimming stripped 1 base from V and 4 bases from J, with 5 bases between. CDR3 sequence (DNA): TGTGCCAGCAGTTTATTGGGATACGAGCAGTACTTC. It codes for CASSLLGYEQYF.

The chain is built from TRBV3-1 and TRBJ2-2, with D possibly matching TRBD2 (5 bases). Germline V CDR1 and CDR2: LGHDT, YNNKEL (reference sequence). This CDR3 is 15 amino acids long. V shed 3 bases and J shed 0 bases, with 8 bases lying between them. CDR3 residues: CASSQRVTNTGELFF. The CDR3 nucleotides read TGTGCCAGCAGCCAGCGGGTAACGAACACCGGGGAGCTGTTTTTT.

The sample holds many counts of this clonotype. The V gene is TRBV20-1, the J gene TRBJ2-5, with 9 bases matching TRBD2. Germline V gene data show CDR1 as DFQATT and CDR2 as SNEGSKA (reference sequence). The CDR3 is made up of 14 amino acids. With 3 bases clipped from V and 3 bases from J, the junction kept 5 bases outside the gene matches. For the CDR3, the DNA is TGCAGTGCTAGGGTGTCTAGCGGGAAAGAGACCCAGTACTTC. It encodes CSARVSSGKETQYF.

The chain recombines TRBV7-2 with TRBJ2-7; D is ambiguous. V was pared by 4 bases and J by 7 bases, with 11 bases between. This CDR3 contains 12 residues. CDR1 SGHTA and CDR2 FQGNSA come from the germline V gene. CDR3 loop: CASSWGYQEQYF. CDR3 nucleotide sequence: TGTGCCAGCAGCTGGGGATACCAAGAGCAGTACTTC.

This rearrangement joins TRBV11-2 to TRBJ1-3; the D is unclear. Looked up from germline, CDR1 is SGHAT and CDR2 is FQNNGV. V was shortened by 0 bases and J by 4 bases, with 7 bases between the two germline ends. The CDR3 is 14 amino acids. The CDR3 loop is CASSLEAEGNTIYF. DNA for the CDR3: TGTGCCAGCAGCTTAGAAGCCGAAGGAAACACCATATATTTT. The whole variable domain, remainder taken from reference TRBV11-2 and TRBJ1-3, is EAGVAQSPRYKIIEKRQSVAFWCNPISGHATLYWYQQILGQGPKLLIQFQNNGVVDDSQLPKDRFSAERLKGVDSTLKIQPAKLEDSAVYLCASSLEAEGNTIYFGEGSWLTVV.

The chain joins TRBV6-1 to TRBJ2-7; 8 nucleotides line up with TRBD1. Germline assignment: CDR1 MNHNS and CDR2 SASEGT. After removal of 6 bases from V and 7 bases from J, the junction contained 14 bases not matched to a gene. The CDR3 extends over 15 amino acids. The CDR3 loop is CASRTDRDRLWEQYF. The CDR3 DNA sequence: TGTGCCAGCAGGACCGACAGGGACAGGTTGTGGGAGCAGTACTTC.

There are many counts of this clonotype. This chain joins TRBV2 and TRBJ2-7; possible D gene TRBD2, 5 bases. CDR3 length: 14 residues. Germline CDR1 reads SNHLY; CDR2 reads FYNNEI. V was trimmed by 2 bases and J by 3 bases, leaving 11 bases between them. CDR3 in amino acids: CASSEFAGGYEQYF. Written as DNA, the CDR3 is TGTGCCAGCAGTGAATTTGCAGGAGGCTACGAGCAGTACTTC.

This sequence joins TRBV18 and TRBJ1-1; D is undetermined. CDR1 KGHSH and CDR2 LQKENI come from the germline V gene. The CDR3 totals 15 residues. Trimming took 1 base from V and 0 from J, leaving 9 bases between them. The CDR3 loop reads CASSPRKGMNTEAFF. The CDR3 DNA follows: TGTGCCAGCTCACCACGGAAGGGTATGAACACTGAAGCTTTCTTT.

This clonotype appeared a few times. This rearrangement joins TRBV11-2 to TRBJ2-7, with D tentatively TRBD2 (6 bases). The germline V gene has CDR1 SGHAT and CDR2 FQNNGV. The CDR3 extends over 14 amino acids. The V and J ends lost 3 bases and 1 base respectively, with 10 bases between them. The CDR3 sequence: CASSLGLISYEQYF. In DNA, the CDR3 is TGTGCCAGCAGCTTGGGACTGATATCCTACGAGCAGTACTTC.

This clonotype was seen repeatedly, ten times or more. The gene calls are TRBV20-1 and TRBJ2-2; D gene unclear. The germline gives CDR1 DFQATT, CDR2 SNEGSKA (reference sequence). V lost 3 bases to trimming and J lost 6 bases, with 11 bases between them. There are 13 residues in the CDR3. The CDR3 DNA reads as TGCAGTGCTAGCTTGGGCAAATCCGGGGAGCTGTTTTTT. Its protein is CSASLGKSGELFF.

The genes are TRBV20-1 and TRBJ1-2, with 9 nucleotides matching TRBD1. Germline values: CDR1 DFQATT, CDR2 SNEGSKA (reference sequence). This CDR3 has 12 residues. V was pared by 2 bases and J by 8 bases, with 3 bases of the junction left unmatched. The CDR3 protein is CSARWTGAGYTF. Here the CDR3 DNA reads TGCAGTGCTAGATGGACAGGGGCGGGCTACACCTTC.

Note on this clonotype: Possible read error: a much larger clone is one base away. The chain recombines TRBV6-2 or TRBV6-3 with TRBJ2-7, with 8 bases identical to TRBD2. Germline loops: CDR1 MNHEY, CDR2 SVGEGT. CDR3 length equals 12 residues. The V gene end was trimmed by 5 bases and the J gene end by 6 bases; junction bases not matched to a gene: 3. The CDR3 is CASSDGGGEQYF. The CDR3 bases are TGTGCCAGCAGTGACGGGGGGGGCGAGCAGTACTTC.

The chain recombines TRBV4-2 with TRBJ2-3, with no clear D. V was clipped by 3 bases and J by 3 bases, with 16 bases between them. Germline V gene lookup returns CDR1 LGHNA and CDR2 YNFKEQ. The CDR3 is 16 residues long. CDR3 sequence (DNA): TGTGCCAGCAGCCACAACATAGACCGCGCGACAGATACGCAGTATTTT. It specifies CASSHNIDRATDTQYF.

This clonotype has ten or more counts. This chain uses TRBV7-8 with TRBJ1-1; D is unclear. Trimming shortened V by 2 bases and J by 5 bases, and 6 bases separated the two germline ends. The germline V gene encodes CDR1 SGHVS and CDR2 FQNEAQ. This CDR3 has 12 amino acids. The CDR3 DNA sequence: TGTGCCAGCAGCTTACGTACTACTGAAGCTTTCTTT. It encodes CASSLRTTEAFF.

The chain joins TRBV13 to TRBJ2-7; 14 bases fit TRBD2. V lost 8 bases and J lost 0; bases outside the gene matches: 18. This CDR3 has 20 amino acids. Germline V gene sequence: CDR1 PRHDT, CDR2 FYEKMQ (reference sequence). The CDR3 DNA follows: TGTGCCAGCGGCTCCGGTGTGACTAGCGGGAGGGCTTCGAGCTCCTACGAGCAGTACTTC. Translating gives CASGSGVTSGRASSSYEQYF.

In its sample, this clonotype was seen a few times. The chain is built from TRBV9 and TRBJ2-5; 9 bases agree with TRBD2. With 3 bases clipped from V and 4 bases from J, the junction kept 7 bases outside the gene matches. The CDR3 extends over 15 amino acids. Germline V lookup: CDR1 SGDLS, CDR2 YYNGEE. CDR3 loop: CASSEVAGVAETQYF. The CDR3 nucleotides read TGTGCCAGCAGCGAAGTAGCGGGAGTGGCAGAGACCCAGTACTTC.

Ten or more counts support this clonotype. The genes are TRBV19 and TRBJ1-1; D remains unclear. This CDR3 is built from 13 residues. Germline CDR1 LNHDA, CDR2 SQIVND (reference sequence). V lost 6 bases and J 3 bases, leaving 11 bases between the germline ends. CDR3 in amino acids: CASRWQLDTEAFF. The CDR3 DNA sequence: TGTGCCAGTAGGTGGCAATTGGACACTGAAGCTTTCTTT.

This clonotype was seen repeatedly, ten times or more. The gene calls are TRBV12-3 or TRBV12-4 and TRBJ1-5; tentative D call: TRBD1 (5 bases). This CDR3 has 15 amino acids. V dropped 6 bases and J dropped 0 bases, with 12 bases sitting between them. DNA for the CDR3: TGTGCCAGCAGGGGGTCGACAGCTAGCAATCAGCCCCAGCATTTT. Translating gives CASRGSTASNQPQHF.

A note on this clonotype: Given a much more abundant clone one base away, this may be a read error. The CDR3 DNA reads TGTGTCAGCAGTTTATTAGGTGGACTAGCGGGAGACACCGGGGAGCTGTTTTTT. It codes for CVSSLLGGLAGDTGELFF. The chain combines TRBV27 with TRBJ2-2; the match to TRBD2 covers 13 bases. This CDR3 has 18 amino acids. Looked up from germline, CDR1 is MNHEY and CDR2 is SMNVEV (reference sequence).

This clonotype has more than one count but fewer than ten. The rearrangement links TRBV7-9 to TRBJ1-1, with D perhaps matching TRBD1 (5 bases). Germline loops: CDR1 SEHNR, CDR2 FQNEAQ (reference sequence). The V gene lost 5 bases and the J gene lost 8 bases, with 18 bases spanning the gap. The CDR3 is made up of 14 amino acids. The CDR3 sequence is CASSRANVQGEAFF. CDR3 DNA sequence: TGTGCCAGCAGCCGCGCGAATGTTCAGGGAGAAGCTTTCTTT. Together with reference TRBV7-9 and TRBJ1-1, the CDR3 gives the full variable domain: DTGVSQNPRHKITKRGQNVTFRCDPISEHNRLYWYRQTLGQGPEFLTYFQNEAQLEKSRLLSDRFSAERPKGSFSTLEIQRTEQGDSAMYLCASSRANVQGEAFFGQGTRLTVV.

The V call is TRBV19, the J call TRBJ1-2; 9 bases agree with TRBD1. Germline CDR1 is LNHDA and CDR2 is SQIVND (reference sequence). V was clipped by 3 bases and J by 5 bases; unmatched bases: 7. The CDR3 spans 15 residues. As DNA, the CDR3 is TGTGCCAGTAGTATCCCCCGGACAGGGGAATATGGCTACACCTTC. Amino acid sequence: CASSIPRTGEYGYTF.

This clonotype was counted ten times or more. Because the CDR3's place on the DNA is in doubt, the DNA is left out and the CDR3 is given as listed by TCRdb. This rearrangement joins TRBV12-3 or TRBV12-4 to TRBJ1-1. Including both end residues, the CDR3 is 12 amino acids long. The CDR3 sequence is CASSSSAGEAFF.

This clonotype was recorded at least ten times. The chain combines TRBV2 with TRBJ2-5; D is tentatively TRBD1 or TRBD2 (5 bases each). This CDR3 is built from 14 residues. The V gene's germline CDR1 is SNHLY and CDR2 FYNNEI. The V and J ends lost 5 bases and 1 base respectively, with 11 bases between them. The DNA for the CDR3 is TGTGCCAGCAGTATAACTAGGGGCCAAGAGACCCAGTACTTC. Residues: CASSITRGQETQYF.

This clonotype was found many times. The chain uses TRBV7-9 and TRBJ1-5; D call uncertain. V was trimmed by 5 bases and J by 5 bases, leaving 10 bases between them. The CDR3 extends over 13 amino acids. Germline CDR1 SEHNR, CDR2 FQNEAQ (reference sequence). CDR3 DNA: TGTGCCAGCAGCGGGCAGGAGGATCAGCCCCAGCATTTT. It codes for CASSGQEDQPQHF.

The J gene is TRBJ2-5, the V gene TRBV20-1, with TRBD2 identical over 10 bases. The junction had 7 bases not matched to a gene; V was cut back by 7 bases and J by 5 bases. CDR1 is DFQATT, CDR2 SNEGSKA, per germline (reference sequence). This CDR3 is built from 13 residues. The CDR3 region has the DNA TGCAGTGGGGATAGCGGGAGGATGGAGACCCAGTACTTC. As protein: CSGDSGRMETQYF.